This T cell receptor beta chain emerged from a study of blood T cell repertoires in COVID-19. Study-wide context: PBMCs, B-cell-depleted T cells, or T cells were the source of the cDNA or gDNA that made up the material.

As handled by the study authors: Reference gene primer amplification gave nucleated cell count estimates. TCRdb's table, derived via immunoSEQ multiplex PCR, lists solely in-frame clones and lacks some. V and J calls and clone size come straight from that table; D and trimming were deduced from the DNA. The data contain some 290,000 clones, about nine tenths of them singletons. Germline trimming cut 6 bases from V and 4 bases from J; bases unmatched to any gene: 1. CDR1 and CDR2 (germline): SEHNR, FQNEAQ (reference sequence). CDR3 length: 13 residues. This chain connects TRBV7-9 to TRBJ1-2; TRBD1 matches 11 bases. The TCR sequence derives from a woman aged 45-59 years who had recovered from COVID-19. Sequencing used peripheral blood. The chain's CDR3 is CASSGTGGYGYTF. In nucleotides, the CDR3 is TGTGCCAGCAGTGGGACAGGGGGCTATGGCTACACCTTC. The variable domain in full, with the rest retrieved from reference TRBV7-9 and TRBJ1-2, is DTGVSQNPRHKITKRGQNVTFRCDPISEHNRLYWYRQTLGQGPEFLTYFQNEAQLEKSRLLSDRFSAERPKGSFSTLEIQRTEQGDSAMYLCASSGTGGYGYTFGSGTRLTVV.